This section outlines one TCR beta chain sequence together with its context. Germline CDR1 and CDR2: SGHRS and YFSETQ. V was pared by 3 bases and J by 6 bases, with 7 bases between. This CDR3 has 12 amino acids. This sample is part of a study of T cell responses to AZD1222 COVID-19 vaccine. Using immunoSEQ multiplex PCR, the repertoire was profiled, and TCRdb retains in-frame clones only, with some absent. The sample includes approximately 150,000 clones, around 83% seen only once; the top ten take around 5%. This rearrangement joins TRBV5-1 to TRBJ2-1; D gene uncertain. Sequencing was performed on peripheral blood, taken 28 days after the second AZD1222 dose. The sequence was obtained from an adult who received the AZD1222 COVID-19 vaccine. The CDR3 spells CASSSSGNEQFF. CDR3 DNA sequence: TGCGCCAGCAGCTCATCCGGCAATGAGCAGTTCTTC. Based on the CDR3 plus reference TRBV5-1 and TRBJ2-1, the full variable domain is KAGVTQTPRYLIKTRGQQVTLSCSPISGHRSVSWYQQTPGQGLQFLFEYFSETQRNKGNFPGRFSGRQFSNSRSEMNVSTLELGDSALYLCASSSSGNEQFFGPGTRLTVL.